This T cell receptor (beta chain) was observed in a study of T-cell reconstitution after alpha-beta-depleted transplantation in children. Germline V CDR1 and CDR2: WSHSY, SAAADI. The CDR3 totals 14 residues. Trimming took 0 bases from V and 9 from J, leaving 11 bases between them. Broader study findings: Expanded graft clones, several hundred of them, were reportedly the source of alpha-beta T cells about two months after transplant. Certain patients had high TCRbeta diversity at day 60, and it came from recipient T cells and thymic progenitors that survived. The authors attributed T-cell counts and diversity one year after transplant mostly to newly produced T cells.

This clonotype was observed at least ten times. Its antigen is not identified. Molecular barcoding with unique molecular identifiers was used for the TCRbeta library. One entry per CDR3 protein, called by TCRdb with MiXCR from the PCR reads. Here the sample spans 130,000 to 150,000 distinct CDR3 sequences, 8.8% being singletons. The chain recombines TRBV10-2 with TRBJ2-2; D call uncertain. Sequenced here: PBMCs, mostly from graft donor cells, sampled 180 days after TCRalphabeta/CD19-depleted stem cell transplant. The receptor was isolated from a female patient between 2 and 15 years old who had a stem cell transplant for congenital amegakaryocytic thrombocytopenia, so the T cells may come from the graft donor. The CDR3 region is CASSESGEAWELFF. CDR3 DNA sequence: TGCGCCAGCAGTGAGTCTGGTGAGGCATGGGAGCTGTTTTTT.